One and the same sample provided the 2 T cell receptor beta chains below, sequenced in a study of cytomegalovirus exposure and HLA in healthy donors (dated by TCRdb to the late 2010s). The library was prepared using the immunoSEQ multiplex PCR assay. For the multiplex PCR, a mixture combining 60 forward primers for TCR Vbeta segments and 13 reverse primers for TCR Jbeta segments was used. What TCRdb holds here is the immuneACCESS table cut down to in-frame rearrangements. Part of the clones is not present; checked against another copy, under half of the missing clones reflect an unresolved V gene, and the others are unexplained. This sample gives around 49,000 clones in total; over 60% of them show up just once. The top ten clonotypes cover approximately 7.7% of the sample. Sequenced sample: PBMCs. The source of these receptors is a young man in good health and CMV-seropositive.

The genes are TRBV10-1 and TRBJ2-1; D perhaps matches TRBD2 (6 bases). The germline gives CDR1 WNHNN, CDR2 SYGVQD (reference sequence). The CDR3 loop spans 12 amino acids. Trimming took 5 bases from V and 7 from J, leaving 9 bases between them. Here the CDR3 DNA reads TGCGCCAGCAGTAACCGGGGGAATGAGCAGTTCTTC. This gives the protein CASSNRGNEQFF.

The CDR3 spells CASRTDGDTGELFF. The CDR3 DNA follows: TGTGCCAGCCGGACGGACGGGGACACCGGGGAGCTGTTTTTT. This rearrangement joins TRBV6-4 to TRBJ2-2; D possibly corresponds to TRBD2 (5 bases). This CDR3 region has 14 residues. Germline V CDR1 and CDR2: MRHNA, SNTAGT. V was shortened by 8 bases and J by 3 bases, with 13 bases between the two germline ends.